The rows below give T cell receptor beta chains drawn from one sample of a study of blood T cell repertoires in COVID-19. Only in-frame clones appear in the TCRdb table, and some are missing; sequencing was by immunoSEQ multiplex PCR. Seen here are roughly 73,000 clones, around nine tenths observed once, and the top ten hold 1.4% to 1.5%. Sequencing input: peripheral blood. These receptors were obtained from a man in his forties or fifties with acute or convalescent COVID-19. Each CDR3 is given with its conserved first and last residue. A D gene is named only where the DNA matches it firmly. Not all rows give a size; the values are once, few, many and, for expanded clones, a class.

D gene,V gene,J gene,clone size,CDR3 protein,CDR3 DNA
.,TRBV6-5,TRBJ2-3,.,CASRRGGSDTQYF,TGTGCCAGCAGGCGTGGAGGGTCAGATACGCAGTATTTT
TRBD1,TRBV2,TRBJ1-2,.,CASSPQGQGSYGYTF,TGTGCCAGCAGTCCCCAAGGACAGGGGAGCTATGGCTACACCTTC
TRBD1,TRBV7-2,TRBJ1-1,.,CASSLQPGGNTEAFF,TGTGCCAGCAGCTTACAGCCAGGGGGAAACACTGAAGCTTTCTTT
TRBD1,TRBV10-2,TRBJ1-1,.,CASTTRQGNTEAFF,TGCGCCAGCACCACCAGACAGGGGAACACTGAAGCTTTCTTT
.,TRBV5-1,TRBJ1-3,once,CASSFTGLLGNTIYF,TGCGCCAGCAGCTTCACAGGGCTTTTAGGTAACACCATATATTTT
TRBD1,TRBV18,TRBJ1-5,.,CASSTAVQGSNQPQHF,TGTGCCAGCTCAACAGCGGTACAGGGGAGCAATCAGCCCCAGCATTTT
TRBD1,TRBV7-9,TRBJ2-1,.,CASSWTGGRGNEQFF,TGTGCCAGCAGCTGGACAGGGGGCCGGGGCAATGAGCAGTTCTTC
TRBD1,TRBV28,TRBJ2-2,.,CASSQQGSGELFF,TGTGCCAGCAGTCAACAGGGGTCCGGGGAGCTGTTTTTT
.,TRBV10-3,TRBJ2-5,.,CAISESREETQYF,TGTGCCATCAGTGAGTCGAGAGAAGAGACCCAGTACTTC
.,TRBV27,TRBJ2-1,.,CASSLLGEREAYNEQFF,TGTGCCAGCAGTTTATTAGGAGAACGGGAAGCCTACAATGAGCAGTTCTTC
TRBD2,TRBV11-2,TRBJ2-1,.,CASSSQPSGGTNEQFF,TGTGCCAGCAGCTCCCAGCCTAGCGGGGGTACTAATGAGCAGTTCTTC
TRBD1,TRBV11-2,TRBJ2-7,.,CASSLVGAGTGRYEQYF,TGTGCCAGCAGCTTAGTAGGGGCCGGGACAGGGCGATACGAGCAGTACTTC
.,TRBV27,TRBJ1-6,.,CASSWEGQSYNSPLHF,TGTGCCAGCAGTTGGGAGGGACAAAGCTATAATTCACCCCTCCACTTT
.,TRBV28,TRBJ2-1,.,CASSTTVYEQFF,TGTGCCAGCAGCACGACAGTTTATGAGCAGTTCTTC
TRBD1,TRBV11-1,TRBJ2-6,.,CASSSRGPGANVLTF,TGTGCCAGCAGCTCCAGGGGGCCTGGGGCCAACGTCCTGACTTTC
TRBD1,TRBV5-1,TRBJ1-4,once,CASSSGQGMNEKLFF,TGCGCCAGCAGCTCCGGACAGGGGATGAATGAAAAACTGTTTTTT
TRBD2,TRBV3-1/TRBV3-2,TRBJ2-1,.,CASSLEFGAGVGNEQFF,TGTGCCAGCAGCCTAGAGTTTGGAGCGGGAGTGGGGAATGAGCAGTTCTTC
.,TRBV7-2,TRBJ1-3,.,CASSLATGPNSGNTIYF,TGTGCCAGCAGCTTAGCGACAGGACCAAACTCTGGAAACACCATATATTTT
TRBD1,TRBV4-3,TRBJ1-1,.,CASSETTGDTEAFF,TGCGCCAGCAGCGAGACGACAGGGGACACTGAAGCTTTCTTT
TRBD1,TRBV5-1,TRBJ1-2,once,CASSLEVTGAYGYTF,TGCGCCAGCAGCTTGGAGGTCACAGGGGCCTATGGCTACACCTTC
.,TRBV24-1,TRBJ2-2,few,CATSGQVPGELFF,TGTGCCACCAGTGGACAGGTCCCTGGGGAGCTGTTTTTT
TRBD2,TRBV10-3,TRBJ2-2,.,CAISESGGANTGELFF,TGTGCCATCAGTGAGTCGGGGGGGGCGAACACCGGGGAGCTGTTTTTT
TRBD1,TRBV3-1/TRBV3-2,TRBJ1-5,.,CASRSGGALGQPQHF,TGTGCCAGCAGATCAGGGGGCGCCTTGGGCCAGCCCCAGCATTTT
TRBD1,TRBV18,TRBJ2-5,.,CASSLTGVRQETQYF,TGTGCCAGCTCTCTCACAGGGGTGCGCCAAGAGACCCAGTACTTC
.,TRBV2,TRBJ2-7,.,CASTRSFGDSSYEQYF,TGTGCCAGCACTCGGAGTTTCGGCGACAGCTCCTACGAGCAGTACTTC
.,TRBV24-1,TRBJ2-1,.,CATSVRDGSGSYNEQFF,TGTGCCACCAGTGTTCGGGATGGTAGCGGAAGCTACAATGAGCAGTTCTTC
.,TRBV27,TRBJ1-1,.,CASSFSVYTEAFF,TGTGCCAGCAGTTTCTCGGTCTACACTGAAGCTTTCTTT
TRBD1,TRBV7-9,TRBJ1-2,few,CASSLGDRDYYGYTF,TGTGCCAGCAGCTTAGGGGACAGGGACTACTATGGCTACACCTTC
.,TRBV25-1,TRBJ1-4,.,CASGAGESTNEKLFF,TGTGCCAGCGGGGCAGGGGAATCAACTAATGAAAAACTGTTTTTT
TRBD2,TRBV15,TRBJ2-7,.,CATSRHGLAGEQYF,TGTGCCACCAGCAGACACGGACTAGCAGGGGAGCAGTACTTC
.,TRBV2,TRBJ2-7,few,CASHFSGYEQYF,TGTGCCAGCCACTTTTCCGGCTACGAGCAGTACTTC
.,TRBV19,TRBJ1-3,few,CASSKSGSGNTIYF,TGTGCCAGTAGTAAGTCGGGCTCTGGAAACACCATATATTTT
.,TRBV11-2,TRBJ1-2,.,CASSPGGKLYTF,TGTGCCAGCAGCCCCGGAGGGAAGCTGTACACCTTC
.,TRBV7-3,TRBJ2-3,.,CASSLAEGRGTDTQYF,TGTGCCAGCAGCTTAGCTGAGGGCCGCGGCACAGATACGCAGTATTTT
.,TRBV28,TRBJ1-2,.,CASSLEGEGYGYTF,TGTGCCAGCAGTTTGGAGGGGGAGGGCTATGGCTACACCTTC
.,TRBV5-1,TRBJ1-1,.,CASSLGSTGRMNTEAFF,TGCGCCAGCAGCTTGGGATCTACTGGGAGAATGAACACTGAAGCTTTCTTT
TRBD1,TRBV5-6,TRBJ2-3,.,CASSYATGADTQYF,TGTGCCAGCAGCTATGCTACAGGGGCAGATACGCAGTATTTT
.,TRBV7-8,TRBJ2-2,.,CASSLVGRGTGELFF,TGTGCCAGCAGCTTAGTAGGGCGCGGGACCGGGGAGCTGTTTTTT
TRBD1,TRBV7-2,TRBJ1-2,once,CASSFDRDYGYTF,TGTGCCAGCAGCTTTGACAGGGACTATGGCTACACCTTC
.,TRBV2,TRBJ1-2,.,CASRLNRGNGYTF,TGTGCCAGCAGGTTAAACCGGGGGAATGGCTACACCTTC
.,TRBV14,TRBJ2-2,.,CASSPPGVHTGELFF,TGTGCCAGCAGCCCCCCGGGGGTCCACACCGGGGAGCTGTTTTTT
.,TRBV15,TRBJ2-1,once,CATSRGEMSETFF,TGTGCCACCAGCAGGGGAGAGATGTCTGAAACTTTCTTC
TRBD2,TRBV7-2,TRBJ2-2,.,CASSSPGLAGGWGGELFF,TGTGCCAGCAGCTCCCCGGGACTAGCGGGGGGGTGGGGCGGGGAGCTGTTTTTT